This entry lists 30 T cell receptor beta chains sequenced from one sample in a study of TIL therapy for anti-PD-1-resistant metastatic lung cancer. Sequencing used immunoSEQ v3. Repertoires were generated with immunoSEQ multiplex PCR, while TCRdb's copy carries only in-frame clones and drops some. The table records around 100,000 clones, about 71% of them present only once. Documented time point: pre-treatment sample, taken before nivolumab and TIL therapy. Pleural nodules or supraclavicular lymph nodes made up most of the excised metastases sampled. The sample was tumor tissue, taken at baseline. The receptors here all came from a person between 30 and 80 years old with non-small cell lung cancer.

The V gene is TRBV6-5, the J gene TRBJ1-3; tentatively, D is TRBD1 (5 bases). The V end lost 2 bases, the J end lost 0 bases, and 11 bases lay between the germline ends. The germline V gene encodes CDR1 MNHEY and CDR2 SVGAGI. The CDR3 spans 16 residues. In nucleotides, the CDR3 is TGTGCCAGCAGTTACGGCAGGGCATACTCTGGAAACACCATATATTTT. This translates into CASSYGRAYSGNTIYF.

A few counts support this clone. The J gene is TRBJ1-4, the V gene TRBV7-9; D might be TRBD1 (5 bases). The V gene's germline CDR1 is SEHNR and CDR2 FQNEAQ (reference sequence). There are 14 residues in the CDR3. Trimming pared 4 bases from V and 6 bases from J, leaving 12 bases between. The CDR3 loop is CASSSTVGDEKLFF. The CDR3 bases are TGTGCCAGCAGCTCGACAGTGGGCGATGAAAAACTGTTTTTT. Based on the CDR3 plus reference TRBV7-9 and TRBJ1-4, the full variable domain is DTGVSQNPRHKITKRGQNVTFRCDPISEHNRLYWYRQTLGQGPEFLTYFQNEAQLEKSRLLSDRFSAERPKGSFSTLEIQRTEQGDSAMYLCASSSTVGDEKLFFGSGTQLSVL.

The chain couples TRBV7-2 to TRBJ1-6, with D possibly being TRBD1 (6 bases). The CDR3 sequence is 16 residues long. V was trimmed by 4 bases and J by 5 bases, leaving 15 bases between them. CDR1 is SGHTA and CDR2 is FQGNSA in the germline V gene. This CDR3 is CASSSQRGGHNSPLHF. In nucleotides, the CDR3 is TGTGCCAGCAGCTCACAAAGGGGGGGCCATAATTCACCCCTCCACTTT.

The gene calls are TRBV6-5 and TRBJ1-1; D gene ambiguous. Germline assignment: CDR1 MNHEY and CDR2 SVGAGI. This CDR3 is 14 amino acids long. Trimming stripped 0 bases from V and 1 base from J, with 6 bases between. CDR3 sequence: CASSYSRGNTEAFF. CDR3 coding DNA: TGTGCCAGCAGTTACTCACGGGGGAACACTGAAGCTTTCTTT.

The V and J genes are TRBV6-5 and TRBJ2-7; tentative D call: TRBD2 (5 bases). The germline gives CDR1 MNHEY, CDR2 SVGAGI. CDR3 length: 15 residues. Trimming cost V 4 bases and J 4 bases, with 17 bases left between them. The CDR3 bases are TGTGCCAGCAGTTTTCTAGCCGGTTTCGGGTACGAGCAGTACTTC. It specifies CASSFLAGFGYEQYF.

Only one count was recorded for this clone. The chain uses TRBV19 and TRBJ2-2, with D maybe TRBD2 (5 bases). The CDR3 consists of 13 residues. Trimming shortened V by 1 base and J by 5 bases, and 5 bases separated the two germline ends. Germline CDR1 LNHDA, CDR2 SQIVND (reference sequence). Here the CDR3 reads CASSIVATGELFF. CDR3 DNA: TGTGCCAGTAGTATAGTAGCGACCGGGGAGCTGTTTTTT.

This rearrangement joins TRBV2 to TRBJ2-7; D gene uncertain. From germline, CDR1 is SNHLY and CDR2 FYNNEI. This CDR3 has 12 residues. Trimming removed 5 bases from V and 0 bases from J, with 5 bases in between. For the CDR3, the DNA is TGTGCCAGCAGTAGAGTCTCCTACGAGCAGTACTTC. Residues: CASSRVSYEQYF. Full variable domain (remainder filled in from reference TRBV2 and TRBJ2-7): EPEVTQTPSHQVTQMGQEVILRCVPISNHLYFYWYRQILGQKVEFLVSFYNNEISEKSEIFDDQFSVERPDGSNFTLKIRSTKLEDSAMYFCASSRVSYEQYFGPGTRLTVT.

The chain combines TRBV12-3 or TRBV12-4 with TRBJ1-5; TRBD1 matches at 7 bases. This CDR3 is built from 13 residues. V dropped 6 bases and J dropped 5; count of bases not matched to a gene: 4. CDR3 sequence reads: CASSPGQDQPQHF. The CDR3 nucleotides read TGTGCCAGCAGCCCTGGACAGGATCAGCCCCAGCATTTT.

V gene TRBV7-3 combines with J gene TRBJ1-4; 8 bases fit TRBD1. The CDR3 consists of 15 residues. V shed 5 bases and J 4 bases; nucleotides not matched to a gene: 6. The germline V gene encodes CDR1 SGHTA and CDR2 FQGTGA. The CDR3 is CASSPGDRHNEKLFF. CDR3 coding DNA: TGTGCCAGCAGCCCAGGGGACAGGCATAATGAAAAACTGTTTTTT.

The chain recombines TRBV5-1 with TRBJ2-7; D assignment may be TRBD1 or TRBD2 (6 bases each). From germline, CDR1 is SGHRS and CDR2 YFSETQ. The CDR3 consists of 14 residues. The V end lost 4 bases, the J end lost 2 bases, and 13 bases lay between the germline ends. The CDR3 sequence is CASSPGAGTYEQYF. As DNA, the CDR3 is TGCGCCAGCAGCCCGGGGGCCGGTACCTACGAGCAGTACTTC.

The chain is built from TRBV19 and TRBJ1-5, with unresolved D. From germline, CDR1 is LNHDA and CDR2 SQIVND (reference sequence). CDR3 size: 15 residues. The V end lost 10 bases, the J end lost 2 bases, and 18 bases lay between the germline ends. Here the CDR3 DNA reads TGTGCCACCCGCTCAATCGGGGTTGGCAATCAGCCCCAGCATTTT. This codes for CATRSIGVGNQPQHF.

The chain employs TRBV18 and TRBJ1-6; D might be TRBD1 (6 bases). This CDR3 has 15 residues. Trimming cost V 3 bases and J 10 bases, with 16 bases left between them. Germline V lookup: CDR1 KGHSH, CDR2 LQKENI. The CDR3 nucleotides are TGTGCCAGCTCACCGGGGCAGGGGTCTGAGTCACCCCTCCACTTT. It translates to CASSPGQGSESPLHF. The variable domain in full, with the rest retrieved from reference TRBV18 and TRBJ1-6, is NAGVMQNPRHLVRRRGQEARLRCSPMKGHSHVYWYRQLPEEGLKFMVYLQKENIIDESGMPKERFSAEFPKEGPSILRIQQVVRGDSAAYFCASSPGQGSESPLHFGNGTRLTVT.

The chain uses TRBV4-2 and TRBJ2-3; a possible D gene is TRBD2 (6 bases). The CDR3 runs 14 residues. Germline CDR1 and CDR2: LGHNA and YNFKEQ. Trimming pared 2 bases from V and 11 bases from J, leaving 17 bases between. As DNA, the CDR3 is TGTGCCAGCAGCCAACCTGAGAGACGGGGGAAGCAGTATTTT. Residues: CASSQPERRGKQYF.

The chain employs TRBV6-2 or TRBV6-3 and TRBJ2-1; tentative D call: TRBD1 (7 bases). The CDR3 has 14 residues. Germline-derived CDR1 and CDR2 are MNHEY and SVGEGT. Trimming stripped 6 bases from V and 7 bases from J, with 16 bases between. Written as DNA, the CDR3 is TGTGCCAGCAGCCAGGGGGGAATAGTAAATGAGCAGTTCTTC. Its translation: CASSQGGIVNEQFF.

The chain has TRBV25-1 and TRBJ2-5; perhaps TRBD1 as D (6 bases). The CDR3 has 15 amino acids. CDR1 MGHDK and CDR2 SYGVNS come from the germline V gene. V lost 3 bases and J 2 bases, leaving 13 bases between the germline ends. DNA of the CDR3: TGTGCCAGCAGTGAGAGGGGAAGGGGGCAAGAGACCCAGTACTTC. The encoded protein is CASSERGRGQETQYF.

The chain is built from TRBV12-3 or TRBV12-4 and TRBJ2-1; D not certain. The CDR3 is made up of 12 amino acids. V was clipped by 4 bases and J by 8 bases, with 9 bases between them. CDR3 bases: TGTGCCAGCAGTTCGCGCCCCGATGAGCAGTTCTTC. Its translation: CASSSRPDEQFF.

The gene calls are TRBV11-1 and TRBJ2-1; D gene uncertain. Germline V gene data show CDR1 as SGHAT and CDR2 as FQDESV (reference sequence). V shed 11 bases and J shed 5 bases, with 13 bases lying between them. This CDR3 spans 12 amino acids. CDR3 in amino acids: CAPRPRDNEQFF. The CDR3 DNA reads as TGTGCCCCCCGGCCCCGGGACAATGAGCAGTTCTTC.

The chain carries TRBV11-2 and TRBJ2-2, with D unclear. The length of the CDR3 is 16 residues. Per the germline V gene, CDR1 is SGHAT and CDR2 is FQNNGV. Trimming shortened V by 2 bases and J by 5 bases, and 15 bases separated the two germline ends. The CDR3 is CASSLSTTARTGELFF. The CDR3 DNA reads as TGTGCCAGCAGCTTAAGTACGACCGCCCGGACCGGGGAGCTGTTTTTT.

The chain employs TRBV30 and TRBJ2-5, with 10 bases matching TRBD1. The CDR3 spans 17 residues. V dropped 1 base and J dropped 0; count of bases not matched to a gene: 8. Germline CDR1 is GTSNPN and CDR2 is SVGIG (reference sequence). The DNA of the CDR3 is TGTGCCTGGAGTGGAAGGGACAGGGGCCTTTACCAAGAGACCCAGTACTTC. It codes for CAWSGRDRGLYQETQYF.

This clone was seen ten or more times. This chain uses TRBV28 with TRBJ1-6; D ambiguous. Deletions cut 8 bases from V and 3 bases from J, with 8 bases between. This CDR3 has 13 amino acids. Germline CDR1 is MDHEN and CDR2 is SYDVKM. For the CDR3, the DNA is TGTGCCAGCGGTGGGGACTATAATTCACCCCTCCACTTT. This encodes CASGGDYNSPLHF. The variable domain in full, completed from reference TRBV28 and TRBJ1-6, reads DVKVTQSSRYLVKRTGEKVFLECVQDMDHENMFWYRQDPGLGLRLIYFSYDVKMKEKGDIPEGYSVSREKKERFSLILESASTNQTSMYLCASGGDYNSPLHFGNGTRLTVT.

V gene TRBV28 combines with J gene TRBJ1-2; D possibly corresponds to TRBD1 (6 bases). CDR3 length: 20 amino acids. The germline V gene has CDR1 MDHEN and CDR2 SYDVKM. V was pared by 3 bases and J by 3 bases, with 29 bases between. DNA of the CDR3: TGTGCCAGCAGTTTTTCCGACCGCCGTGGGACACTTCCCCGATACTATGGCTACACCTTC. Translating it yields CASSFSDRRGTLPRYYGYTF.

The rearrangement links TRBV9 to TRBJ2-5; D may be TRBD1 or TRBD2 (6 bases each). The CDR3 is 15 amino acids. Germline V gives CDR1 SGDLS, CDR2 YYNGEE. V was clipped by 0 bases and J by 4 bases, with 13 bases between them. The CDR3 spells CASSVAGGRGETQYF. CDR3 DNA sequence: TGTGCCAGCAGCGTAGCTGGGGGGCGGGGAGAGACCCAGTACTTC.

This chain joins TRBV5-8 and TRBJ2-7; D is unclear. This CDR3 region has 15 residues. Germline V CDR1 and CDR2: SGHTS, YDEGEE. Trimming stripped 0 bases from V and 3 bases from J, with 13 bases between. CDR3 loop: CASSLDSLPLYEQYF. CDR3 DNA: TGTGCCAGCAGCTTGGATAGCTTACCACTCTACGAGCAGTACTTC. Full variable domain (remainder filled in from reference TRBV5-8 and TRBJ2-7): EAGVTQSPTHLIKTRGQQATLRCSPISGHTSVYWYQQALGLGLQFLLWYDEGEERNRGNFPPRFSGRQFPNYSSELNVNALELEDSALYLCASSLDSLPLYEQYFGPGTRLTVT.

The gene calls are TRBV7-2 and TRBJ2-4; D might be TRBD1 (6 bases). This CDR3 has 15 amino acids. V was clipped by 3 bases and J by 4 bases, with 13 bases between them. From germline, CDR1 is SGHTA and CDR2 FQGNSA. The CDR3 loop reads CASSLLTGSKNIQYF. CDR3 nucleotide sequence: TGTGCCAGCAGCTTGTTAACAGGGTCAAAAAACATTCAGTACTTC.

This clone came up a few times. The rearrangement joins TRBV5-1 to TRBJ1-1; 8 nucleotides align to TRBD1. The germline CDR1 and CDR2 sequences are SGHRS and YFSETQ. This CDR3 has 13 residues. V trimming: 9 bases; J trimming: 6 bases; junction bases outside the gene matches: 10. This CDR3 is CATRDRIGSEAFF. In DNA form, the CDR3 reads TGCGCCACCCGGGACAGGATCGGATCTGAAGCTTTCTTT. Full variable domain (remainder filled in from reference TRBV5-1 and TRBJ1-1): KAGVTQTPRYLIKTRGQQVTLSCSPISGHRSVSWYQQTPGQGLQFLFEYFSETQRNKGNFPGRFSGRQFSNSRSEMNVSTLELGDSALYLCATRDRIGSEAFFGQGTRLTVV.

The J gene is TRBJ1-6, the V gene TRBV20-1; D is undetermined. The germline CDR1 and CDR2 sequences are DFQATT and SNEGSKA (reference sequence). The CDR3 covers 10 residues. V lost 7 bases and J lost 14, with 12 bases in between. The CDR3 bases are TGCAGTGTCCTTGGAGGGACCCTCCACTTT. Protein product: CSVLGGTLHF.

V is TRBV5-1 and J is TRBJ1-4, with D maybe TRBD1 (6 bases). Trimming stripped 3 bases from V and 7 bases from J, with 13 bases between. The CDR3 runs to 14 residues. Germline V gene sequence: CDR1 SGHRS, CDR2 YFSETQ. The CDR3 protein is CASSSGKGGEKLFF. The CDR3 bases are TGCGCCAGCAGCTCGGGCAAGGGGGGTGAAAAACTGTTTTTT.

CDR3 loop: CATSRGRETYEQYF. DNA of the CDR3: TGTGCCACCAGCAGAGGCCGGGAGACCTACGAGCAGTACTTC. V and J are TRBV15 and TRBJ2-7; tentative D call: TRBD2 (6 bases). Between the trimmed V and J ends, which lost 1 base and 2 bases, there was a span of 9 bases. The CDR3 sequence is 14 residues long. The germline V gene encodes CDR1 LNHNV and CDR2 YYDKDF (reference sequence).

V and J are TRBV27 and TRBJ2-1; TRBD2 matches at 13 bases. V was pared by 3 bases and J by 7 bases, with 6 bases of the junction left unmatched. CDR3 length: 16 residues. CDR1 is MNHEY, CDR2 SMNVEV, per germline (reference sequence). CDR3 in DNA: TGTGCCAGCAGTTTGGCGGGACTAGCGGGATATAATGAGCAGTTCTTC. Its translation: CASSLAGLAGYNEQFF.

This clone was picked up many times. J is TRBJ1-2 and V is TRBV7-2; perhaps TRBD1 as D (6 bases). Trimming cost V 5 bases and J 4 bases, with 11 bases left between them. Germline CDR1 is SGHTA and CDR2 is FQGNSA. The CDR3 totals 13 residues. The chain's CDR3 is CASSLLDSYGYTF. The CDR3 nucleotides are TGTGCCAGCAGCCTACTGGACAGCTATGGCTACACCTTC. The whole variable domain, remainder taken from reference TRBV7-2 and TRBJ1-2, is GAGVSQSPSNKVTEKGKDVELRCDPISGHTALYWYRQSLGQGLEFLIYFQGNSAPDKSGLPSDRFSAERTGGSVSTLTIQRTQQEDSAVYLCASSLLDSYGYTFGSGTRLTVV.